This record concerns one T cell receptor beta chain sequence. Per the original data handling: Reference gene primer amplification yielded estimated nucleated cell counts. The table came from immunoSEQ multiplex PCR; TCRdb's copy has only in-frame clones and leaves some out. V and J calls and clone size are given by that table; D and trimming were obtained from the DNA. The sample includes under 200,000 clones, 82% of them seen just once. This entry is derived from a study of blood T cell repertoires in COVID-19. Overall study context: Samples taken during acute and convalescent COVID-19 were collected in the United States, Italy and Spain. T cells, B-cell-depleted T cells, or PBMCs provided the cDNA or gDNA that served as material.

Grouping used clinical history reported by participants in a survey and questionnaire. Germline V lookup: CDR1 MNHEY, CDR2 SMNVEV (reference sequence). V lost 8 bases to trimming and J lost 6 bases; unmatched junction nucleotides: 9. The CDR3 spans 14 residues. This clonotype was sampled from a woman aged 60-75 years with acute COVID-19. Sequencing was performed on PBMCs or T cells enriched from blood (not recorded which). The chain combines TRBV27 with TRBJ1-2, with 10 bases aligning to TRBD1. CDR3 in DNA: TGTGCCAGCTCATTGGACAGGGGGACCGATGGCTACACCTTC. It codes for CASSLDRGTDGYTF.